The next 18 T cell receptor beta chains were all read from a single sample in a study of shared T cell receptors in the human thymus. The protocol was immunoSEQ multiplex PCR, while the TCRdb copy is restricted to in-frame clones and leaves out a portion. The sample carries hundreds of thousands of clones, just under 95% recorded once. Specimen: thymocytes. The receptors were sampled from a human donor.

The chain carries TRBV9 and TRBJ1-1; D not resolved. The germline gives CDR1 SGDLS, CDR2 YYNGEE. V was trimmed by 1 base and J by 14 bases, leaving 27 bases between them. The CDR3 length is 16 residues. CDR3: CASSVYNTTLRILEFF. The CDR3 DNA sequence: TGTGCCAGCAGCGTATACAACACCACCCTTAGAATCCTTGAATTCTTT.

This chain connects TRBV28 to TRBJ2-1; possibly TRBD1 for D (6 bases). Per the germline V gene, CDR1 is MDHEN and CDR2 is SYDVKM. The CDR3 runs 14 residues. Deletions cut 10 bases from V and 6 bases from J, with 19 bases between. For the CDR3, the DNA is TGTGCCATCGGGCCGGGACATGCATTCAATGAGCAGTTCTTC. It is translated as CAIGPGHAFNEQFF.

This sequence joins TRBV5-4 and TRBJ2-2; TRBD2 aligns across 12 bases. V gave up 3 bases and J gave up 6 bases; unmatched junction bases: 3. The CDR3 extends over 15 amino acids. In germline, CDR1 is SGHNT, CDR2 YYREEE (reference sequence). CDR3 region: CASSSGLAGSGELFF. CDR3 nucleotides: TGTGCCAGCAGCTCCGGACTAGCGGGATCCGGGGAGCTGTTTTTT. The variable domain in full, completed from reference TRBV5-4 and TRBJ2-2, reads ETGVTQSPTHLIKTRGQQVTLRCSSQSGHNTVSWYQQALGQGPQFIFQYYREEENGRGNFPPRFSGLQFPNYSSELNVNALELDDSALYLCASSSGLAGSGELFFGEGSRLTVL.

The chain uses TRBV7-9 and TRBJ2-7; 8 bases match TRBD2. CDR1 and CDR2 from the germline V gene are SEHNR and FQNEAQ (reference sequence). The CDR3 contains 15 residues. Unmatched junction bases numbered 7, after V lost 3 bases and J lost 3 bases. DNA for the CDR3: TGTGCCAGCAGCTTTAGGGCGGGAGGTTTCTACGAGCAGTACTTC. Translating it yields CASSFRAGGFYEQYF.

The chain combines TRBV5-1 with TRBJ2-7, with TRBD2 as a possible D gene (6 bases). Trimming cost V 6 bases and J 4 bases, with 8 bases left between them. The germline gives CDR1 SGHRS, CDR2 YFSETQ. CDR3 length equals 11 residues. The CDR3, as DNA: TGCGCCAGCAACGGAGGGTACGAGCAGTACTTC. Amino acids: CASNGGYEQYF.

The chain carries TRBV27 and TRBJ2-1; 7 nucleotides agree with TRBD2. This CDR3 contains 15 residues. V shed 7 bases, J shed 6 bases, and the junction held 12 bases outside the gene matches. Germline V gene lookup returns CDR1 MNHEY and CDR2 SMNVEV (reference sequence). In DNA form, the CDR3 reads TGTGCCAGCACCTTGGGGGAGGGCCGGGGCAATGAGCAGTTCTTC. Encoded protein: CASTLGEGRGNEQFF.

The chain has TRBV7-9 and TRBJ2-1; TRBD2 aligns across 15 bases. The J segment lost 0 bases and the V segment lost 4 bases, leaving 7 bases of the junction unmatched. From germline, CDR1 is SEHNR and CDR2 FQNEAQ (reference sequence). The CDR3 is 19 amino acids. The CDR3 here is CASSSGLAGGFGSYNEQFF. CDR3 bases: TGTGCCAGCAGCTCCGGACTAGCGGGAGGGTTTGGCTCCTACAATGAGCAGTTCTTC.

V is TRBV10-3 and J is TRBJ2-1; no reliable D call. V lost 3 bases and J 6 bases, leaving 6 bases between the germline ends. Per germline, CDR1 ENHRY and CDR2 SYGVKD. The CDR3 runs to 12 residues. CDR3: CAISDFVNEQFF. For the CDR3, the DNA is TGTGCCATCAGTGATTTTGTCAATGAGCAGTTCTTC.

The rearrangement links TRBV5-4 to TRBJ2-3; 9 bases are shared with TRBD2. CDR1 is SGHNT, CDR2 YYREEE, per germline (reference sequence). The CDR3 has 15 amino acids. With V trimmed by 4 bases and J by 0 bases, 3 bases remained unmatched. The CDR3 region is CASSRTSASTDTQYF. The CDR3 DNA sequence: TGTGCCAGCAGCCGGACTAGCGCTAGCACAGATACGCAGTATTTT.

V is TRBV19 and J is TRBJ1-5; TRBD1 agrees at 7 bases. This CDR3 is built from 15 residues. Germline V lookup: CDR1 LNHDA, CDR2 SQIVND (reference sequence). Unmatched junction bases numbered 1, after V lost 0 bases and J lost 2 bases. CDR3: CASSIEGTGNQPQHF. The CDR3 DNA is TGTGCCAGTAGTATAGAGGGGACAGGCAATCAGCCCCAGCATTTT.

This chain connects TRBV25-1 to TRBJ2-3; D gene ambiguous. Germline CDR1 is MGHDK and CDR2 is SYGVNS. The CDR3 length is 15 residues. V was cut by 3 bases and J by 3 bases, with 13 bases left in between. The CDR3 DNA follows: TGTGCCAGCAGTGACCCACAAGGGTTGACAGATACGCAGTATTTT. This translates into CASSDPQGLTDTQYF.

The chain links TRBV2 to TRBJ1-1; tentatively, D is TRBD1 (6 bases). The CDR3 consists of 13 residues. Trimming left V 6 bases short and J 3 bases short, with 11 bases between. The V gene's germline CDR1 is SNHLY and CDR2 FYNNEI. As DNA, the CDR3 is TGTGCCAGCAGGGAGACAGGAGACACTGAAGCTTTCTTT. It yields the protein CASRETGDTEAFF.

This chain links TRBV12-5 with TRBJ2-7; 7 bases are shared with TRBD1. CDR3 size: 15 residues. Germline values: CDR1 LGHNT, CDR2 FRNRAP. Unmatched junction bases numbered 6, after V lost 1 base and J lost 3 bases. CDR3 sequence (DNA): TGTGCTAGTGGTTTGGACCGGGACAGCTACTACGAGCAGTACTTC. This codes for CASGLDRDSYYEQYF.

The gene calls are TRBV11-1 and TRBJ2-3, with D hard to call. This CDR3 contains 17 residues. V was pared by 0 bases and J by 2 bases, with 15 bases between. Germline CDR1 and CDR2: SGHAT and FQDESV (reference sequence). The CDR3 loop is CASSLANWVGDTDTQYF. CDR3 in DNA: TGTGCCAGCAGCTTAGCCAACTGGGTCGGTGACACAGATACGCAGTATTTT. Combining the CDR3 with reference TRBV11-1 and TRBJ2-3 gives the whole variable domain EAEVAQSPRYKITEKSQAVAFWCDPISGHATLYWYRQILGQGPELLVQFQDESVVDDSQLPKDRFSAERLKGVDSTLKIQPAELGDSAMYLCASSLANWVGDTDTQYFGPGTRLTVL.

The chain joins TRBV19 to TRBJ1-2; no reliable D call. The CDR3 length is 13 residues. The V and J ends lost 4 bases and 6 bases respectively, with 12 bases between them. CDR1 is LNHDA, CDR2 SQIVND, per germline (reference sequence). CDR3 bases: TGTGCCAGTAGTACCAGGAGCGCCCATGGCTACACCTTC. Its protein is CASSTRSAHGYTF.

This clone was detected only once. CDR3 sequence: CASSPRQGNEQYF. As DNA, the CDR3 is TGTGCCAGCAGCCCCCGACAGGGGAACGAGCAGTACTTC. The chain carries TRBV7-2 and TRBJ2-7, with TRBD1 identical over 8 bases. In germline, CDR1 is SGHTA, CDR2 FQGNSA. Unmatched junction bases numbered 5, after V lost 5 bases and J lost 5 bases. This CDR3 is built from 13 residues.

V usage is TRBV7-9 and J usage is TRBJ2-2; 8 bases map to TRBD2. The ends lost 5 bases at V and 6 bases at J; junction bases unmatched: 14. This CDR3 comprises 17 residues. Germline loops: CDR1 SEHNR, CDR2 FQNEAQ (reference sequence). The CDR3 region is CASSPGVTSDNAGELFF. For the CDR3, the DNA is TGTGCCAGCAGCCCAGGGGTGACTAGCGATAACGCCGGGGAGCTGTTTTTT. Complete variable domain (other parts from reference TRBV7-9 and TRBJ2-2): DTGVSQNPRHKITKRGQNVTFRCDPISEHNRLYWYRQTLGQGPEFLTYFQNEAQLEKSRLLSDRFSAERPKGSFSTLEIQRTEQGDSAMYLCASSPGVTSDNAGELFFGEGSRLTVL.

The V gene is TRBV2, the J gene TRBJ2-3, with D perhaps matching TRBD1 or TRBD2 (5 bases each). V was shortened by 6 bases and J by 6 bases, with 19 bases between the two germline ends. The CDR3 is made up of 15 amino acids. Germline V CDR1 and CDR2: SNHLY, FYNNEI. The CDR3: CASRPGRNQWDTQYF. The CDR3 nucleotides are TGTGCCAGCAGACCGGGACGGAACCAGTGGGATACGCAGTATTTT.